The next 28 T cell receptor beta chains were all read from a single sample in a study of beta chain features in type 1 diabetes. The investigators reverse transcribed all of the isolated RNA, so they sequenced expressed TCRB transcripts. The repertoire was sequenced with immunoSEQ multiplex PCR; TCRdb's copy has only in-frame clones and lacks some. Here the sample spans about 260,000 clones, about 63% being singletons. Sequenced: naive CD4+ T cells from blood. These receptors were obtained from a young man in good health.

This clone occurred a few times. This chain uses TRBV11-2 with TRBJ2-1, with D perhaps matching TRBD1 (5 bases). The CDR3 runs 14 residues. Germline V gives CDR1 SGHAT, CDR2 FQNNGV. The ends were cut back, 0 bases at V and 6 bases at J, with 9 bases in the middle. The CDR3 DNA reads as TGTGCCAGCAGCTTAGAGAGTAGGGGCAATGAGCAGTTCTTC. Protein: CASSLESRGNEQFF.

This chain uses TRBV20-1 with TRBJ1-1, with D unclear. The CDR3 spans 11 residues. The V end was cut by 6 bases, the J end by 3 bases, with 8 bases between. The germline CDR1 and CDR2 sequences are DFQATT and SNEGSKA (reference sequence). Here the CDR3 reads CSAPWDTEAFF. The CDR3 region has the DNA TGCAGTGCCCCGTGGGACACTGAAGCTTTCTTT.

This chain connects TRBV14 to TRBJ2-4; D is uncertain. The germline V gene has CDR1 SGHDN and CDR2 FVKESK. The ends were cut back, 0 bases at V and 9 bases at J, with 18 bases in the middle. The CDR3 is 16 residues long. DNA for the CDR3: TGTGCCAGCAGCCAAGAGCCGACGGTCGCCCGTGGCATTCAGTACTTC. It encodes CASSQEPTVARGIQYF.

This chain links TRBV30 with TRBJ1-4; maybe TRBD1 (5 bases). Per germline, CDR1 GTSNPN and CDR2 SVGIG (reference sequence). Trimming took off 5 bases at V and 5 bases at J, with 15 bases between the two ends. This CDR3 region has 14 residues. The CDR3 region has the DNA TGTGCCTGGGACCCAGGGTTTGCGAATGAAAAACTGTTTTTT. Translating it yields CAWDPGFANEKLFF.

This clone has only a few counts. The gene calls are TRBV30 and TRBJ1-1; D remains unclear. The CDR3 spans 13 residues. V lost 3 bases, J lost 0 bases, and 8 bases lay in between. CDR1 GTSNPN and CDR2 SVGIG come from the germline V gene (reference sequence). CDR3 in amino acids: CAWRPRMNTEAFF. CDR3 sequence (DNA): TGTGCCTGGAGGCCTAGAATGAACACTGAAGCTTTCTTT. The entire variable domain, with the rest obtained from reference TRBV30 and TRBJ1-1, is as follows: SQTIHQWPATLVQPVGSPLSLECTVEGTSNPNLYWYRQAAGRGLQLLFYSVGIGQISSEVPQNLSASRPQDRQFILSSKKLLLSDSGFYLCAWRPRMNTEAFFGQGTRLTVV.

With regard to this clone: At the DNA level, this CDR3 is encoded by other sequences in the same sample as well. This rearrangement joins TRBV30 to TRBJ2-7; tentatively, D is TRBD2 (5 bases). Looked up from germline, CDR1 is GTSNPN and CDR2 is SVGIG (reference sequence). The length of the CDR3 is 12 residues. V lost 0 bases and J lost 3, with 6 bases in between. CDR3 nucleotide sequence: TGTGCCTGGAGTGTAAGCGGCTACGAGCAGTACTTC. Amino acid sequence: CAWSVSGYEQYF.

The chain uses TRBV5-1 and TRBJ2-1; the D call may be TRBD1 or TRBD2 (5 bases each). Germline assignment: CDR1 SGHRS and CDR2 YFSETQ. V lost 2 bases and J 6 bases, leaving 12 bases between the germline ends. The CDR3 loop spans 14 amino acids. The CDR3: CASSLGVGANEQFF. For the CDR3, the DNA is TGCGCCAGCAGCTTAGGCGTCGGGGCCAATGAGCAGTTCTTC.

The chain links TRBV5-1 to TRBJ2-5; D is possibly TRBD2 (5 bases). CDR1 and CDR2 (germline): SGHRS, YFSETQ. The length of the CDR3 is 14 residues. V dropped 2 bases and J dropped 2 bases, with 10 bases sitting between them. CDR3 bases: TGCGCCAGCAGCTTCGGAGGTCGTCAAGAGACCCAGTACTTC. It translates to CASSFGGRQETQYF.

This CDR3 is CSAISASGANVLTF. CDR3 sequence (DNA): TGCAGCGCGATAAGTGCCTCTGGGGCCAACGTCCTGACTTTC. The chain joins TRBV29-1 to TRBJ2-6; D is uncertain. The CDR3 totals 14 residues. Trimming cost V 7 bases and J 0 bases, with 10 bases left between them. The germline V gene encodes CDR1 SQVTM and CDR2 ANQGSEA.

The chain has TRBV10-3 and TRBJ2-5, with a weak D call TRBD2 (5 bases). Germline values: CDR1 ENHRY, CDR2 SYGVKD. The CDR3 totals 17 residues. V shed 6 bases and J shed 5 bases, with 25 bases lying between them. CDR3 region: CAISSLSANLREETQYF. In DNA, the CDR3 is TGTGCCATCAGCTCCCTTAGCGCAAACCTTAGGGAGGAGACCCAGTACTTC.

As regards this clone: Different DNA sequences within this sample yield the same CDR3. The V gene is TRBV30, the J gene TRBJ2-7; 7 nucleotides match TRBD1. The germline gives CDR1 GTSNPN, CDR2 SVGIG (reference sequence). The CDR3 is 12 residues long. V dropped 0 bases and J dropped 4; count of bases not matched to a gene: 0. The CDR3 region has the DNA TGTGCCTGGAGTGTACAGGGGTACGAGCAGTACTTC. Encoded protein: CAWSVQGYEQYF.

The chain is built from TRBV2 and TRBJ2-7; TRBD2 matches 12 bases. The trim removed 9 bases at V and 5 bases at J, leaving 5 bases unmatched. This CDR3 spans 13 amino acids. Germline V CDR1 and CDR2: SNHLY, FYNNEI. The CDR3 here is CASAGLAGNEQYF. In nucleotides, the CDR3 is TGTGCCAGTGCCGGACTAGCGGGAAACGAGCAGTACTTC.

The gene calls are TRBV7-9 and TRBJ2-5; D not resolved. The germline V gene has CDR1 SEHNR and CDR2 FQNEAQ (reference sequence). The CDR3 covers 14 residues. Trimming shortened V by 5 bases and J by 2 bases, and 12 bases separated the two germline ends. CDR3 bases: TGTGCCAGCAGCAGGAGACTGGATCAAGAGACCCAGTACTTC. Translated, it gives CASSRRLDQETQYF.

The rearrangement links TRBV9 to TRBJ2-1; 9 nucleotides align to TRBD1. Germline lookup yields CDR1 SGDLS and CDR2 YYNGEE. With 3 bases clipped from V and 3 bases from J, the junction kept 4 bases outside the gene matches. This CDR3 spans 15 amino acids. The CDR3 reads CASSAGQGGYNEQFF. In DNA form, the CDR3 reads TGTGCCAGCAGCGCGGGACAGGGCGGCTACAATGAGCAGTTCTTC.

This clone was counted only a few times. The rearrangement joins TRBV30 to TRBJ2-1; maybe TRBD2 (6 bases). Between the trimmed V and J ends, which lost 0 bases and 6 bases, there was a span of 9 bases. The germline V gene encodes CDR1 GTSNPN and CDR2 SVGIG (reference sequence). The CDR3 sequence is 13 residues long. The CDR3 loop reads CAWSVQEGNEQFF. The CDR3 bases are TGTGCCTGGAGTGTTCAGGAGGGCAATGAGCAGTTCTTC.

The DNA of the CDR3 is TGTGCCAGCAGCTCCCCCCGGGGGACCACATACCCCTATGGCTACACCTTC. Its translation is CASSSPRGTTYPYGYTF. The chain recombines TRBV7-9 with TRBJ1-2, with D possibly matching TRBD1 (5 bases). The length of the CDR3 is 17 residues. V lost 4 bases to trimming and J lost 4 bases, with 22 bases between them. Germline CDR1 reads SEHNR; CDR2 reads FQNEAQ (reference sequence). Variable domain in full (rest from reference TRBV7-9 and TRBJ1-2): DTGVSQNPRHKITKRGQNVTFRCDPISEHNRLYWYRQTLGQGPEFLTYFQNEAQLEKSRLLSDRFSAERPKGSFSTLEIQRTEQGDSAMYLCASSSPRGTTYPYGYTFGSGTRLTVV.

The sample holds one count of this clone. The rearrangement links TRBV5-1 to TRBJ2-3; weak D call: TRBD1 (6 bases). The CDR3 extends over 14 amino acids. CDR1 SGHRS and CDR2 YFSETQ come from the germline V gene. V was clipped by 1 base and J by 2 bases, with 8 bases between them. This CDR3 is CASSLQGFTDTQYF. CDR3 sequence (DNA): TGCGCCAGCAGCTTGCAGGGGTTCACAGATACGCAGTATTTT.

This clone has a handful of counts. V is TRBV7-2 and J is TRBJ2-7, with D unclear. Looked up from germline, CDR1 is SGHTA and CDR2 is FQGNSA. The CDR3 covers 14 residues. The V end lost 1 base, the J end lost 2 bases, and 9 bases lay between the germline ends. The CDR3 sequence: CASSLEAGAYEQYF. The CDR3 nucleotides are TGTGCCAGCAGCTTAGAGGCAGGCGCCTACGAGCAGTACTTC.

The chain recombines TRBV7-2 with TRBJ2-3; D is possibly TRBD2 (5 bases). The CDR3 has 14 amino acids. The V and J ends lost 2 bases and 1 base respectively, with 7 bases between them. Germline lookup yields CDR1 SGHTA and CDR2 FQGNSA. The chain's CDR3 is CASSLNGGTDTQYF. The CDR3 nucleotides are TGTGCCAGCAGCTTAAACGGGGGCACAGATACGCAGTATTTT.

J is TRBJ2-7 and V is TRBV14; D is possibly TRBD2 (7 bases). Deletions cut 3 bases from V and 3 bases from J, with 18 bases between. The CDR3 runs 16 residues. Germline lookup yields CDR1 SGHDN and CDR2 FVKESK. The DNA for the CDR3 is TGTGCCAGCAGCCAGACTGGGGGCGGGAGCGGCTACGAGCAGTACTTC. Residues: CASSQTGGGSGYEQYF.

The rearrangement uses TRBV2 and TRBJ1-2; D is perhaps TRBD1 (6 bases). From germline, CDR1 is SNHLY and CDR2 FYNNEI. V was shortened by 6 bases and J by 7 bases, with 15 bases between the two germline ends. The CDR3 consists of 13 residues. CDR3 in DNA: TGTGCCAGCAGACCACTACAGGGAGGTGGCTACACCTTC. This encodes CASRPLQGGGYTF.

The chain links TRBV4-3 to TRBJ1-1; weak D call: TRBD1 (6 bases). The ends were cut back, 3 bases at V and 3 bases at J, with 8 bases in the middle. Germline CDR1 LGHNA, CDR2 YSLEER. The CDR3 totals 13 residues. CDR3 sequence: CASSHRGDTEAFF. CDR3 in DNA: TGCGCCAGCAGCCATAGGGGGGACACTGAAGCTTTCTTT.

A note on this clone: The sample has other DNA sequences that encode this CDR3 too. Here the CDR3 reads CASSVSSGTYNEQFF. The DNA of the CDR3 is TGTGCCAGCAGCGTATCGAGCGGCACCTACAATGAGCAGTTCTTC. This chain uses TRBV9 with TRBJ2-1, with D tentatively TRBD2 (5 bases). The CDR3 has 15 amino acids. Trimming removed 1 base from V and 2 bases from J, with 10 bases in between. CDR1 SGDLS and CDR2 YYNGEE come from the germline V gene.

V usage is TRBV28 and J usage is TRBJ2-3; D uncertain. The CDR3 spans 15 residues. From germline, CDR1 is MDHEN and CDR2 SYDVKM. V lost 7 bases and J 1 base, leaving 15 bases between the germline ends. CDR3: CASTRRISGTDTQYF. In nucleotides, the CDR3 is TGTGCCAGCACCCGAAGGATTTCGGGCACAGATACGCAGTATTTT. Full variable domain (rest looked up from reference TRBV28 and TRBJ2-3): DVKVTQSSRYLVKRTGEKVFLECVQDMDHENMFWYRQDPGLGLRLIYFSYDVKMKEKGDIPEGYSVSREKKERFSLILESASTNQTSMYLCASTRRISGTDTQYFGPGTRLTVL.

V usage is TRBV9 and J usage is TRBJ2-1; 8 nucleotides agree with TRBD2. The V gene's germline CDR1 is SGDLS and CDR2 YYNGEE. Unmatched junction bases numbered 8, after V lost 4 bases and J lost 2 bases. This CDR3 contains 16 residues. The CDR3 sequence: CASSPIAGSTYNEQFF. For the CDR3, the DNA is TGTGCCAGCAGCCCAATAGCGGGGTCCACCTACAATGAGCAGTTCTTC. Based on the CDR3 plus reference TRBV9 and TRBJ2-1, the full variable domain is DSGVTQTPKHLITATGQRVTLRCSPRSGDLSVYWYQQSLDQGLQFLIQYYNGEERAKGNILERFSAQQFPDLHSELNLSSLELGDSALYFCASSPIAGSTYNEQFFGPGTRLTVL.

This clone was found once. The rearrangement uses TRBV10-3 and TRBJ2-5, with 8 bases lining up with TRBD1. Trimming took 7 bases from V and 4 from J; bases not matched to a gene: 5. CDR1 is ENHRY, CDR2 SYGVKD, per germline. The CDR3 loop spans 13 amino acids. The CDR3 sequence: CAIKGTGPETQYF. The CDR3 DNA is TGTGCCATCAAGGGGACAGGCCCAGAGACCCAGTACTTC.

The chain joins TRBV5-6 to TRBJ2-2, with TRBD1 as a possible D gene (6 bases). Germline V gene lookup returns CDR1 SGHDT and CDR2 YYEEEE. The CDR3 totals 13 residues. V was cut by 6 bases and J by 4 bases, with 10 bases left in between. CDR3 in DNA: TGTGCCAGCATCGGCAGGGGCACCGGGGAGCTGTTTTTT. Translating gives CASIGRGTGELFF. Full variable domain (outside the CDR3, taken from reference TRBV5-6 and TRBJ2-2): DAGVTQSPTHLIKTRGQQVTLRCSPKSGHDTVSWYQQALGQGPQFIFQYYEEEERQRGNFPDRFSGHQFPNYSSELNVNALLLGDSALYLCASIGRGTGELFFGEGSRLTVL.

This chain joins TRBV30 and TRBJ2-1, with 9 bases lining up with TRBD1. This CDR3 is 14 amino acids long. Germline CDR1 and CDR2: GTSNPN and SVGIG (reference sequence). The V and J ends lost 5 bases and 3 bases, in that order; junction bases with no gene match: 5. The CDR3 DNA reads as TGTGCCTGGTTCCGGGACAGGGACTACAATGAGCAGTTCTTC. Translation: CAWFRDRDYNEQFF.